The 26 T cell receptor beta chains listed next were all sequenced from one sample in a study of a mutant IDH1 vaccine in newly diagnosed glioma (dated by TCRdb to the early 2020s). Library generation was performed with the immunoSEQ multiplex PCR assay. TCRdb limited this immuneACCESS table to in-frame rearrangements with V and J called. A share of clones is missing; checked studies link under half to unresolved V genes, and the rest is unexplained. The sample table lists 20,000 to 30,000 clones, roughly nine tenths of them with a count of one. Clones ranked in the top ten supply around 8.4% of the sample. This specimen's time point label, per the study, means: baseline, week 1 (first vaccination visit). The sample's treatment or condition label, decoded: pre-vaccination baseline after standard-of-care therapy. The source was PBMCs, collected from a glioma patient treated with radiotherapy, temozolomide or both. These receptors were taken from a man aged 30-40 years with glioma.

This chain uses TRBV6-5 with TRBJ2-7; D is ambiguous. The CDR3 is 16 amino acids. V lost 0 bases and J 0 bases, leaving 12 bases between the germline ends. The germline V gene encodes CDR1 MNHEY and CDR2 SVGAGI. The CDR3 bases are TGTGCCAGCAGTTACTCAGGGCCGTCGGGCTCCTACGAGCAGTACTTC. Its protein is CASSYSGPSGSYEQYF.

The gene calls are TRBV19 and TRBJ2-7, with unresolved D. Trimming removed 10 bases from V and 0 bases from J, with 16 bases in between. The CDR3 spans 14 residues. Germline CDR1 LNHDA, CDR2 SQIVND (reference sequence). The CDR3 nucleotides are TGTGCCACTAAATACAGTACCTCCTCCTACGAGCAGTACTTC. Encoded protein: CATKYSTSSYEQYF.

The V call is TRBV7-9, the J call TRBJ2-7; 8 bases match TRBD2. Germline CDR1 SEHNR, CDR2 FQNEAQ (reference sequence). Trimming removed 5 bases from V and 8 bases from J; junction bases left unmatched: 14. This CDR3 has 15 residues. In DNA form, the CDR3 reads TGTGCCAGCAGCCCGACTAGCGCCACTGGTCCCAAGCAGTACTTC. Encoded protein: CASSPTSATGPKQYF.

The chain combines TRBV5-4 with TRBJ2-1; TRBD2 aligns across 9 bases. J lost 16 bases, V lost 2 bases, and 7 bases had no gene match. Per germline, CDR1 SGHNT and CDR2 YYREEE (reference sequence). The CDR3 spans 12 residues. The CDR3 sequence is CASSLLAGGRFF. The CDR3 nucleotides read TGTGCCAGCAGCTTACTAGCGGGTGGGAGATTCTTC.

The chain employs TRBV5-1 and TRBJ2-3, with 8 positions matching TRBD2. The CDR3 spans 14 residues. Per germline, CDR1 SGHRS and CDR2 YFSETQ. The V gene end was trimmed by 7 bases and the J gene end by 3 bases; junction bases not matched to a gene: 7. The CDR3 DNA reads as TGCGCCAGCGAGAGCGGGAGTGGTACAGATACGCAGTATTTT. Translated, it gives CASESGSGTDTQYF.

This chain connects TRBV4-1 to TRBJ2-3, with D possibly being TRBD2 (5 bases). The germline gives CDR1 MGHRA, CDR2 YSYEKL. Trimming cost V 1 base and J 2 bases, with 13 bases left between them. The CDR3 is 16 residues long. The CDR3 reads CASSQGTAAYTDTQYF. CDR3 bases: TGCGCCAGCAGCCAAGGAACAGCGGCTTACACAGATACGCAGTATTTT.

The chain recombines TRBV25-1 with TRBJ2-7, with D perhaps given as TRBD1 or TRBD2 (5 bases each). This CDR3 contains 15 residues. Deletions cut 0 bases from V and 2 bases from J, with 11 bases between. Per germline, CDR1 MGHDK and CDR2 SYGVNS. DNA of the CDR3: TGTGCCAGCAGTGAATATCTAAGGGGACCCTACGAGCAGTACTTC. Translating gives CASSEYLRGPYEQYF.

V usage is TRBV7-2 and J usage is TRBJ2-5; the match to TRBD2 covers 11 bases. CDR3 length: 16 residues. Germline CDR1 and CDR2: SGHTA and FQGNSA. The V gene end was trimmed by 6 bases and the J gene end by 1 base; junction bases not matched to a gene: 7. In nucleotides, the CDR3 is TGTGCCAGCAGTTTTACTAGCGGGAGAACCCAAGAGACCCAGTACTTC. Its protein is CASSFTSGRTQETQYF.

CDR3 protein: CASSAQVTNTEAFF. The CDR3 coding sequence is TGTGCCAGTAGTGCACAAGTTACGAACACTGAAGCTTTCTTT. The chain recombines TRBV19 with TRBJ1-1, with unresolved D. Germline V lookup: CDR1 LNHDA, CDR2 SQIVND (reference sequence). This CDR3 contains 14 residues. V dropped 5 bases and J dropped 1 base, with 11 bases sitting between them.

The CDR3 reads CAISYSESRNEQYF. CDR3 DNA: TGTGCCATCAGTTATAGCGAATCGCGGAACGAGCAGTACTTC. J is TRBJ2-7 and V is TRBV10-3, with D perhaps TRBD2 (5 bases). V lost 5 bases, J lost 5 bases, and 16 bases lay in between. This CDR3 has 14 amino acids. Germline values: CDR1 ENHRY, CDR2 SYGVKD.

The chain recombines TRBV18 with TRBJ2-7, with 7 bases fitting TRBD1. CDR1 and CDR2 (germline): KGHSH, LQKENI. The J segment lost 7 bases and the V segment lost 3 bases, leaving 9 bases of the junction unmatched. The CDR3 spans 14 residues. The CDR3 bases are TGTGCCAGCTCACCCACATGGACAGGTACGGAGCAGTACTTC. The encoded protein is CASSPTWTGTEQYF.

The chain combines TRBV19 with TRBJ1-2; 7 nucleotides match TRBD1. The CDR3 is made up of 16 amino acids. Per the germline V gene, CDR1 is LNHDA and CDR2 is SQIVND (reference sequence). The ends lost 3 bases at V and 4 bases at J; junction bases unmatched: 11. The CDR3 nucleotides are TGTGCCAGTAGTATTCCCCCAGGACAGGCACCCTATGGCTACACCTTC. Its protein is CASSIPPGQAPYGYTF.

The sample holds a few counts of this clone. The chain joins TRBV10-3 to TRBJ1-2; D gene ambiguous. This CDR3 region has 15 residues. Trimming took 0 bases from V and 5 from J, leaving 13 bases between them. Germline V lookup: CDR1 ENHRY, CDR2 SYGVKD. Written as DNA, the CDR3 is TGTGCCATCAGTGAGTCTCCCGGGTATTGGTATGGCTACACCTTC. It specifies CAISESPGYWYGYTF.

This rearrangement joins TRBV19 to TRBJ2-5; tentatively, D is TRBD1 (5 bases). Germline V gene lookup returns CDR1 LNHDA and CDR2 SQIVND (reference sequence). The CDR3 extends over 16 amino acids. V shed 5 bases and J shed 2 bases, with 18 bases lying between them. The CDR3: CASSGWADTPQETQYF. The CDR3 DNA reads TGTGCCAGTAGTGGATGGGCGGACACACCTCAAGAGACCCAGTACTTC.

V is TRBV4-1 and J is TRBJ1-5; D uncertain. The CDR3 spans 15 residues. The germline CDR1 and CDR2 sequences are MGHRA and YSYEKL. The V and J ends lost 0 bases and 4 bases respectively, with 10 bases between them. The CDR3 sequence: CASSQEGRGNQPQHF. CDR3 in DNA: TGCGCCAGCAGCCAAGAGGGTCGCGGGAATCAGCCCCAGCATTTT.

The CDR3 here is CASSDGTSGRSSYNEQFF. CDR3 coding DNA: TGTGCCAGCAGCGACGGGACTAGCGGGAGGAGCTCCTACAATGAGCAGTTCTTC. This chain links TRBV2 with TRBJ2-1; 15 bases fit TRBD2. This CDR3 has 18 residues. The junction had 6 bases not matched to a gene; V was cut back by 6 bases and J by 0 bases. Germline lookup yields CDR1 SNHLY and CDR2 FYNNEI.

The rearrangement uses TRBV12-5 and TRBJ2-5; 7 nucleotides align to TRBD1. This CDR3 is 16 amino acids long. After removal of 0 bases from V and 2 bases from J, the junction contained 6 bases not matched to a gene. Germline V gene sequence: CDR1 LGHNT, CDR2 FRNRAP. The CDR3: CASGLVAGGWQETQYF. DNA of the CDR3: TGTGCTAGTGGTTTGGTGGCAGGGGGTTGGCAAGAGACCCAGTACTTC.

This clone appeared once. This chain links TRBV5-1 with TRBJ2-7; D is unresolved. There are 14 residues in the CDR3. The germline V gene encodes CDR1 SGHRS and CDR2 YFSETQ. Trimming took 1 base from V and 2 from J, leaving 10 bases between them. The CDR3: CASSLSTATYEQYF. In nucleotides, the CDR3 is TGCGCCAGCAGCTTGTCTACGGCGACCTACGAGCAGTACTTC.

The chain uses TRBV6-6 and TRBJ1-1, with D perhaps TRBD1 (5 bases). Trimming took 6 bases from V and 0 from J, leaving 11 bases between them. The length of the CDR3 is 14 residues. Germline V gene data show CDR1 as MNHNY and CDR2 as SVGAGI (reference sequence). CDR3 loop: CASRYDRMNTEAFF. The CDR3 DNA reads TGTGCCAGCAGATATGACAGAATGAACACTGAAGCTTTCTTT.

The J gene is TRBJ1-5, the V gene TRBV6-1, with TRBD1 as a possible D gene (5 bases). Germline CDR1 MNHNS, CDR2 SASEGT. This CDR3 has 18 residues. V lost 1 base and J lost 6, with 22 bases in between. CDR3 nucleotides: TGTGCCAGCAGTGAAGATTTGTGGGCAGGGTGGGCGGGTCAGCCCCAGCATTTT. Protein sequence: CASSEDLWAGWAGQPQHF.

The chain carries TRBV14 and TRBJ2-2; D uncertain. Trimming cost V 4 bases and J 6 bases, with 15 bases left between them. This CDR3 spans 15 amino acids. Germline V gene sequence: CDR1 SGHDN, CDR2 FVKESK. This chain's CDR3 is CASSRYGPLAGELFF. CDR3 nucleotides: TGTGCCAGCAGCCGATACGGGCCTCTCGCCGGGGAGCTGTTTTTT.

This chain links TRBV5-1 with TRBJ1-2; 7 bases are shared with TRBD1. The CDR3 contains 16 residues. In germline, CDR1 is SGHRS, CDR2 YFSETQ. V gave up 4 bases and J gave up 0 bases; unmatched junction bases: 9. The CDR3 loop is CASSLGTVTANYGYTF. The CDR3 DNA follows: TGCGCCAGCAGCCTCGGGACAGTTACTGCTAACTATGGCTACACCTTC.

The chain is built from TRBV15 and TRBJ2-5; D is unclear. The CDR3 has 17 amino acids. The germline V gene has CDR1 LNHNV and CDR2 YYDKDF (reference sequence). Trimming cost V 0 bases and J 0 bases, with 14 bases left between them. This CDR3 reads CATSRDGATRYQETQYF. The CDR3 DNA reads TGTGCCACCAGCAGAGATGGCGCTACCAGGTACCAAGAGACCCAGTACTTC.

This clone was observed a handful of times. The chain links TRBV19 to TRBJ2-7; 11 bases map to TRBD1. Germline lookup yields CDR1 LNHDA and CDR2 SQIVND (reference sequence). This CDR3 is 15 amino acids long. J lost 7 bases, V lost 5 bases, and 10 bases had no gene match. CDR3 sequence reads: CASSSGQGAFGEQYF. The CDR3 DNA sequence: TGTGCCAGTAGTTCCGGACAGGGGGCTTTTGGTGAGCAGTACTTC. The full variable domain, with the rest looked up from reference TRBV19 and TRBJ2-7, is DGGITQSPKYLFRKEGQNVTLSCEQNLNHDAMYWYRQDPGQGLRLIYYSQIVNDFQKGDIAEGYSVSREKKESFPLTVTSAQKNPTAFYLCASSSGQGAFGEQYFGPGTRLTVT.

J is TRBJ2-3 and V is TRBV10-3; D call uncertain. Trimming stripped 3 bases from V and 2 bases from J, with 3 bases between. This CDR3 spans 12 amino acids. Germline CDR1 ENHRY, CDR2 SYGVKD. The chain's CDR3 is CAISDDTDTQYF. CDR3 nucleotides: TGTGCCATCAGTGATGACACAGATACGCAGTATTTT.

The chain carries TRBV11-2 and TRBJ2-2; D uncertain. Trimming pared 3 bases from V and 9 bases from J, leaving 14 bases between. The CDR3 is 14 amino acids. Germline assignment: CDR1 SGHAT and CDR2 FQNNGV. CDR3 loop: CASSLGTRGRELFF. DNA for the CDR3: TGTGCCAGCAGCTTGGGCACCCGAGGTCGGGAGCTGTTTTTT.